The 20 T cell receptor beta chains given below trace back to one sample, sequenced in a study of blood T cell repertoires in COVID-19 (TCRdb year 2020). Libraries came from the immunoSEQ multiplex PCR assay. Entries here come from immuneACCESS through TCRdb and include only in-frame sequences with V and J called. Some clones fail to appear in such tables; in the studies checked, an unresolved V gene covers under half of the shortfall, and the cause of the remainder is unknown. This sample lists over 130,000 clones; 84% were detected once. The top ten clonotypes cover less than 2.5% of the sample. Sequenced input: peripheral blood. These receptors were obtained from a man aged 65 to 85 with acute or convalescent COVID-19.

This chain links TRBV29-1 with TRBJ1-4; 10 positions agree with TRBD1. This CDR3 region has 19 residues. Trimming cost V 8 bases and J 8 bases; bases outside gene matches: 26. From germline, CDR1 is SQVTM and CDR2 ANQGSEA. The CDR3 bases are TGCAGCAAATCGACAGGGGGCGAACCCGGGGGGTCCCATCGCGAAAAACTGTTTTTT. This codes for CSKSTGGEPGGSHREKLFF.

The chain recombines TRBV15 with TRBJ2-7; D might be TRBD1 (6 bases). V dropped 0 bases and J dropped 6 bases, with 18 bases sitting between them. The CDR3 length is 16 residues. Germline V gives CDR1 LNHNV, CDR2 YYDKDF (reference sequence). CDR3 protein: CATSRDNGRGRGEQYF. The CDR3 region has the DNA TGTGCCACCAGCAGAGATAACGGCAGGGGAAGAGGCGAGCAGTACTTC. The full variable domain, its missing parts supplied by reference TRBV15 and TRBJ2-7, is DAMVIQNPRYQVTQFGKPVTLSCSQTLNHNVMYWYQQKSSQAPKLLFHYYDKDFNNEADTPDNFQSRRPNTSFCFLDIRSPGLGDTAMYLCATSRDNGRGRGEQYFGPGTRLTVT.

The chain has TRBV7-9 and TRBJ2-7, with D tentatively TRBD2 (5 bases). This CDR3 contains 15 residues. Germline assignment: CDR1 SEHNR and CDR2 FQNEAQ (reference sequence). V lost 5 bases and J 2 bases, leaving 16 bases between the germline ends. The CDR3 DNA reads as TGTGCCAGCAGCCAACTTTCGGGAATTACCTACGAGCAGTACTTC. Residues: CASSQLSGITYEQYF.

The chain recombines TRBV3-1 (or the pseudogene TRBV3-2) with TRBJ1-2; D might be TRBD1 (5 bases). Germline values: CDR1 LGHDT, CDR2 YNNKEL (reference sequence). This CDR3 is 15 amino acids long. V shed 4 bases and J shed 5 bases, with 17 bases lying between them. Here the CDR3 reads CASSLAGRQLYGYTF. CDR3 nucleotide sequence: TGTGCCAGCAGCCTGGCGGGGCGACAACTATATGGCTACACCTTC.

V gene TRBV28 combines with J gene TRBJ2-7; the D gene is possibly TRBD2 (5 bases). Trimming took off 10 bases at V and 0 bases at J, with 22 bases between the two ends. The CDR3 consists of 16 residues. Germline V CDR1 and CDR2: MDHEN, SYDVKM. The CDR3 nucleotides read TGTGCCACCCACGACCTGTACCTCGGGGTCTCCTACGAGCAGTACTTC. Translated, it gives CATHDLYLGVSYEQYF.

V usage is TRBV15 and J usage is TRBJ1-3; 9 bases are shared with TRBD1. Germline values: CDR1 LNHNV, CDR2 YYDKDF (reference sequence). V was clipped by 4 bases and J by 2 bases; unmatched bases: 6. The CDR3 is 16 residues long. CDR3 loop: CATSTGGTGTGNTIYF. CDR3 nucleotides: TGTGCCACCAGCACTGGGGGGACAGGGACTGGAAACACCATATATTTT.

This sequence joins TRBV29-1 and TRBJ2-2; the D gene is possibly TRBD1 (7 bases). Germline CDR1 and CDR2: SQVTM and ANQGSEA. This CDR3 is 14 amino acids long. The V gene lost 4 bases and the J gene lost 4 bases, with 13 bases spanning the gap. The CDR3: CSVGPQGGTGELFF. CDR3 coding DNA: TGCAGCGTTGGGCCCCAGGGGGGCACCGGGGAGCTGTTTTTT.

Only a few counts were recorded for this clone. This chain links TRBV5-1 with TRBJ1-2, with 8 bases matching TRBD1. The CDR3 is made up of 16 amino acids. Germline lookup yields CDR1 SGHRS and CDR2 YFSETQ. V trimming: 0 bases; J trimming: 7 bases; junction bases outside the gene matches: 11. As DNA, the CDR3 is TGCGCCAGCAGCTTGGCCGCAGGGGGCGGCCCCTCTGGCTACACCTTC. It yields the protein CASSLAAGGGPSGYTF.

This sequence joins TRBV11-2 and TRBJ1-3; possibly TRBD1 for D (6 bases). This CDR3 is 16 amino acids long. V lost 0 bases and J 2 bases, leaving 11 bases between the germline ends. Germline V lookup: CDR1 SGHAT, CDR2 FQNNGV. CDR3 in amino acids: CASSLDLGGPGNTIYF. CDR3 nucleotide sequence: TGTGCCAGCAGCTTAGATCTAGGGGGTCCTGGAAACACCATATATTTT. The full variable domain, its missing parts supplied by reference TRBV11-2 and TRBJ1-3, is EAGVAQSPRYKIIEKRQSVAFWCNPISGHATLYWYQQILGQGPKLLIQFQNNGVVDDSQLPKDRFSAERLKGVDSTLKIQPAKLEDSAVYLCASSLDLGGPGNTIYFGEGSWLTVV.

This sequence joins TRBV27 and TRBJ1-5, with a tentative D call TRBD1 (6 bases). Trimming left V 3 bases short and J 5 bases short, with 17 bases between. The CDR3 runs to 16 residues. The germline gives CDR1 MNHEY, CDR2 SMNVEV (reference sequence). CDR3 coding DNA: TGTGCCAGCAGTTTCGGGTACAGGGCGGGCGATCAGCCCCAGCATTTT. This gives the protein CASSFGYRAGDQPQHF.

The chain carries TRBV19 and TRBJ2-2, with D unresolved. CDR1 and CDR2 (germline): LNHDA, SQIVND (reference sequence). The V end lost 8 bases, the J end lost 6 bases, and 13 bases lay between the germline ends. The CDR3 runs to 13 residues. The CDR3 is CASVEFEAGELFF. The CDR3 DNA is TGTGCCAGTGTCGAATTCGAGGCCGGGGAGCTGTTTTTT.

This clone is a singleton in its sample. V and J are TRBV27 and TRBJ2-2; TRBD1 matches at 8 bases. Germline V lookup: CDR1 MNHEY, CDR2 SMNVEV (reference sequence). V was pared by 5 bases and J by 3 bases, with 5 bases of the junction left unmatched. This CDR3 spans 15 amino acids. The CDR3 DNA sequence: TGTGCCAGCAGTATCAGGGGGCGAGACACCGGGGAGCTGTTTTTT. Amino acids: CASSIRGRDTGELFF.

DNA of the CDR3: TGTGCCAGCAGCTTATTTCTGGGACAGGGGTATCAGCCCCAGCATTTT. It codes for CASSLFLGQGYQPQHF. V and J are TRBV7-8 and TRBJ1-5; TRBD1 agrees at 10 bases. Unmatched junction bases numbered 6, after V lost 2 bases and J lost 5 bases. The CDR3 is 16 amino acids. Germline CDR1 SGHVS, CDR2 FQNEAQ.

The chain links TRBV3-1 (or the pseudogene TRBV3-2) to TRBJ1-5, with a weak D call TRBD1 (5 bases). Germline V gene lookup returns CDR1 LGHDT and CDR2 YNNKEL (reference sequence). The CDR3 loop spans 13 amino acids. The V and J ends lost 3 bases and 2 bases respectively, with 5 bases between them. The CDR3 here is CASSQTGNQPQHF. For the CDR3, the DNA is TGTGCCAGCAGCCAGACAGGCAATCAGCCCCAGCATTTT.

V gene TRBV19 combines with J gene TRBJ1-5; 8 nucleotides align to TRBD1. CDR1 is LNHDA, CDR2 SQIVND, per germline (reference sequence). Trimming took 3 bases from V and 2 from J; bases not matched to a gene: 3. The CDR3 length is 15 residues. CDR3 in amino acids: CASSIQGAGNQPQHF. CDR3 DNA: TGTGCCAGTAGTATCCAGGGGGCCGGCAATCAGCCCCAGCATTTT.

The chain employs TRBV11-2 and TRBJ2-1; 10 bases fit TRBD2. Trimming removed 5 bases from V and 8 bases from J; junction bases left unmatched: 9. The CDR3 covers 15 residues. The germline V gene has CDR1 SGHAT and CDR2 FQNNGV. The chain's CDR3 is CASSGGAGGPYEQFF. The CDR3 DNA follows: TGTGCCAGCAGCGGGGGAGCGGGAGGGCCCTATGAGCAGTTCTTC. Complete variable domain (other parts from reference TRBV11-2 and TRBJ2-1): EAGVAQSPRYKIIEKRQSVAFWCNPISGHATLYWYQQILGQGPKLLIQFQNNGVVDDSQLPKDRFSAERLKGVDSTLKIQPAKLEDSAVYLCASSGGAGGPYEQFFGPGTRLTVL.

This clone occurred a few times. The genes are TRBV9 and TRBJ2-5, with 14 bases fitting TRBD2. Trimming at V came to 0 bases and at J to 5 bases, leaving 6 bases not matched to a gene. The germline V gene has CDR1 SGDLS and CDR2 YYNGEE. The CDR3 is 17 residues long. The chain's CDR3 is CASSVGLAGGSYETQYF. As DNA, the CDR3 is TGTGCCAGCAGCGTAGGACTAGCGGGGGGGTCCTATGAGACCCAGTACTTC.

In its sample, this clone was seen once. This chain links TRBV18 with TRBJ2-6; 8 positions agree with TRBD1. V was clipped by 3 bases and J by 4 bases; unmatched bases: 5. The CDR3 consists of 16 residues. In germline, CDR1 is KGHSH, CDR2 LQKENI. The CDR3 nucleotides are TGTGCCAGCTCACCGGGACAGGAGACCGGGGCCAACGTCCTGACTTTC. Its translation is CASSPGQETGANVLTF.

This rearrangement joins TRBV7-9 to TRBJ1-6; D call uncertain. Germline CDR1 is SEHNR and CDR2 is FQNEAQ (reference sequence). V was clipped by 2 bases and J by 10 bases, with 24 bases between them. The CDR3 has 18 amino acids. The CDR3: CASSLSPGGDRPKSPLHF. CDR3 DNA: TGTGCCAGCAGCTTAAGCCCGGGAGGAGATCGACCCAAATCACCCCTCCACTTT.

This rearrangement joins TRBV28 to TRBJ1-5; maybe TRBD1 (5 bases). Trimming pared 6 bases from V and 6 bases from J, leaving 18 bases between. The CDR3 contains 15 residues. Germline lookup yields CDR1 MDHEN and CDR2 SYDVKM. In DNA form, the CDR3 reads TGTGCCAGCAGCCCGGGGGACCGGTGGGCTCAGCCCCAGCATTTT. Translation: CASSPGDRWAQPQHF.